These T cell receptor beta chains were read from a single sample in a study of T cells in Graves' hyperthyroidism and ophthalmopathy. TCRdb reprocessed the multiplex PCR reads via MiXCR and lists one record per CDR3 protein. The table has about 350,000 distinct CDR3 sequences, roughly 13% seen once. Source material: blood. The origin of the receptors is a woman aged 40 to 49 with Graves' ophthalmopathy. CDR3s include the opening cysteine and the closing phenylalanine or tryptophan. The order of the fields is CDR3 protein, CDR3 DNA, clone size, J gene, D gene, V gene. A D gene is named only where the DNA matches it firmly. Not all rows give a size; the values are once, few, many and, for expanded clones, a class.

CDR3: CASTRGEGASGDTQYF
DNA: TGTGCCAGCACCCGAGGTGAGGGGGCGTCGGGAGATACGCAGTATTTT
size: many
J: TRBJ2-3
D: TRBD1
V: TRBV12-3/TRBV12-4

CDR3: CASSLPTGGLQPQHF
DNA: TGTGCCAGCAGTTTACCGACAGGGGGCCTTCAGCCCCAGCATTTT
size: many
J: TRBJ1-5
D: TRBD1
V: TRBV28

CDR3: CASSSGVTSGNTIYF
DNA: TGCGCCAGCAGCTCTGGGGTGACCTCTGGAAACACCATATATTTT
size: few
J: TRBJ1-3
D: .
V: TRBV5-1

CDR3: CASSSQGAKKNTEAFF
DNA: TGTGCCAGCAGCTCACAGGGGGCAAAAAAGAACACTGAAGCTTTCTTT
size: .
J: TRBJ1-1
D: TRBD1
V: TRBV5-4

CDR3: CASSLASGWFTYEQYF
DNA: TGTGCCAGCAGCTTAGCTAGCGGCTGGTTCACCTACGAGCAGTACTTC
size: few
J: TRBJ2-7
D: .
V: TRBV7-9

CDR3: CASSLSWTADTQYF
DNA: TGTGCCAGCAGCCTCTCTTGGACAGCTGATACGCAGTATTTT
size: many
J: TRBJ2-3
D: .
V: TRBV5-5

CDR3: CASSESFRGWNEQFF
DNA: TGCGCCAGCAGTGAGTCTTTCAGGGGTTGGAATGAGCAGTTCTTC
size: .
J: TRBJ2-1
D: .
V: TRBV10-2

CDR3: CASSLTAETQYF
DNA: TGTGCCAGCTCCCTGACAGCGGAGACCCAGTACTTC
size: many
J: TRBJ2-5
D: .
V: TRBV18

CDR3: CASSLLDNSPLHF
DNA: TGTGCCAGCAGCTTATTGGATAATTCACCCCTCCACTTT
size: many
J: TRBJ1-6
D: .
V: TRBV11-1

CDR3: CASRETGSNQPQHF
DNA: TGTGCCAGCAGGGAGACGGGGAGCAATCAGCCCCAGCATTTT
size: many
J: TRBJ1-5
D: .
V: TRBV2

CDR3: CASSRGPGNEKLFF
DNA: TGTGCCAGCTCACGGGGGCCGGGAAATGAAAAACTGTTTTTT
size: .
J: TRBJ1-4
D: .
V: TRBV18